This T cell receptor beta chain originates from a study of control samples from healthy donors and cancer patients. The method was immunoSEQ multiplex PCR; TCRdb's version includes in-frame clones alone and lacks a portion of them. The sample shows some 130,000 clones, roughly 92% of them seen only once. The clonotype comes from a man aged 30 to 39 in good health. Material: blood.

DNA of the CDR3: TGTGCCAGCAGGGGAAGGAAAGGAACCTACGAGCAGTACTTC. It yields the protein CASRGRKGTYEQYF. The chain couples TRBV27 to TRBJ2-7; no clear D gene. V lost 6 bases, J lost 2 bases, and 14 bases lay in between. Germline CDR1 is MNHEY and CDR2 is SMNVEV (reference sequence). The CDR3 runs to 14 residues.